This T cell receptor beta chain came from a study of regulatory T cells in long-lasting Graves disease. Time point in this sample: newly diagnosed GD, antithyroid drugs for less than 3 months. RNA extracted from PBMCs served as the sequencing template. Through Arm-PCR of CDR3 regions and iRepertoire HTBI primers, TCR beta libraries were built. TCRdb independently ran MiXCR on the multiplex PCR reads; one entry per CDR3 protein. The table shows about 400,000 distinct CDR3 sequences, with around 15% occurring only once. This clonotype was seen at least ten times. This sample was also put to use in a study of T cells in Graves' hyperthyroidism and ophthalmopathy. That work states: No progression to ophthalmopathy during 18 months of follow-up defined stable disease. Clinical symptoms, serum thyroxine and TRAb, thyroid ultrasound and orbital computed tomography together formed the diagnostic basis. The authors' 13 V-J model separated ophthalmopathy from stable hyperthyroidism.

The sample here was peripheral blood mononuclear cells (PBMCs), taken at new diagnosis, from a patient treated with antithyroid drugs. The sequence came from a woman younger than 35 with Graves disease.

The CDR3 protein is CASSQADTQYF. The CDR3 nucleotides read TGTGCCAGCAGCCAAGCAGATACGCAGTATTTT. The J gene is TRBJ2-3, the V gene TRBV3-1, with D unclear. Germline values: CDR1 LGHDT, CDR2 YNNKEL (reference sequence). This CDR3 contains 11 residues. The ends were cut back, 1 base at V and 4 bases at J, with 0 bases in the middle.